This T cell receptor beta chain emerged from a study of cytotoxic CD8 clonotypes in ibrutinib-treated CLL. Germline values: CDR1 SGDLS, CDR2 YYNGEE. This CDR3 is built from 11 residues. Between the trimmed V and J ends, which lost 3 bases and 0 bases, there was a span of 1 base. TCRdb keeps only in-frame clones here, not all; method: immunoSEQ multiplex PCR. The table records about 310,000 clones, just under 80% of them present only once. The chain joins TRBV9 to TRBJ2-7, with D unresolved. The sequence was obtained from a human donor with chronic lymphocytic leukemia. The material was PBMCs, obtained before ibrutinib treatment. CDR3 amino acids: CASSASYEQYF. In DNA form, the CDR3 reads TGTGCCAGCAGCGCCTCCTACGAGCAGTACTTC.